Below are 11 T cell receptor beta chains sequenced from a single sample in a study of blood T cell repertoires in COVID-19. The table came from immunoSEQ multiplex PCR; TCRdb's copy has only in-frame clones and leaves some out. There are around 370,000 clones in the sample; roughly 90% occur only once, and about 6.5% lies in the top ten. Sequencing used peripheral blood. These TCRs come from a man younger than 35 with active or convalescent COVID-19.

The V call is TRBV19, the J call TRBJ2-3; 8 nucleotides match TRBD2. V was clipped by 6 bases and J by 6 bases; unmatched bases: 11. The germline V gene has CDR1 LNHDA and CDR2 SQIVND (reference sequence). CDR3 length: 15 amino acids. Here the CDR3 reads CASRAGTRGADTQYF. CDR3 coding DNA: TGTGCCAGTAGGGCCGGGACTAGAGGGGCCGATACGCAGTATTTT.

The V gene is TRBV6-1, the J gene TRBJ1-2; D is possibly TRBD1 (5 bases). Trimming left V 4 bases short and J 7 bases short, with 22 bases between. Germline values: CDR1 MNHNS, CDR2 SASEGT. The CDR3 is made up of 16 amino acids. DNA of the CDR3: TGTGCCAGCAGTGGTCTGGACATTAGCCCTAAGGGTGGCTACACCTTC. Translation: CASSGLDISPKGGYTF.

The chain joins TRBV4-1 to TRBJ1-3; TRBD1 is a possible D gene (5 bases). The germline V gene encodes CDR1 MGHRA and CDR2 YSYEKL. CDR3 length equals 14 residues. The V end lost 2 bases, the J end lost 2 bases, and 7 bases lay between the germline ends. CDR3 region: CASSQQGPGNTIYF. The DNA for the CDR3 is TGCGCCAGCAGCCAACAGGGCCCTGGAAACACCATATATTTT.

The genes are TRBV21-1 and TRBJ2-1; TRBD2, as called in the table, went unchecked against the DNA. TRBV21-1 is deemed a pseudogene. The CDR3 is 22 residues long. In nucleotides, the CDR3 is TGTGCCAGCAGCCTTAGGCAGGCTACTAGCGGGAGAATCGTGGTCTCCTACAATGAGCAGTTCTTC. Protein sequence: CASSLRQATSGRIVVSYNEQFF.

The chain uses TRBV5-1 and TRBJ1-4; D ambiguous. Germline-derived CDR1 and CDR2 are SGHRS and YFSETQ. V dropped 0 bases and J dropped 3 bases, with 9 bases sitting between them. This CDR3 spans 15 amino acids. For the CDR3, the DNA is TGCGCCAGCAGCTTGGCCTTCAGGCCTAATGAAAAACTGTTTTTT. It codes for CASSLAFRPNEKLFF.

This clone showed up just a few times. The chain recombines TRBV7-2 with TRBJ1-2; 8 nucleotides agree with TRBD1. CDR3 length: 15 residues. The germline CDR1 and CDR2 sequences are SGHTA and FQGNSA. The trim removed 7 bases at V and 0 bases at J, leaving 7 bases unmatched. The CDR3 region has the DNA TGTGCCAGCACCGCGGGGACAGGTCCTAACTATGGCTACACCTTC. Protein product: CASTAGTGPNYGYTF.

The J gene is TRBJ2-2, the V gene TRBV3-1 (or the pseudogene TRBV3-2); 12 nucleotides match TRBD2. The CDR3 contains 19 residues. After removal of 0 bases from V and 5 bases from J, the junction contained 10 bases not matched to a gene. Germline CDR1 reads LGHDT; CDR2 reads YNNKEL (reference sequence). CDR3 amino acids: CASSQDVTSGGSRTGELFF. In nucleotides, the CDR3 is TGTGCCAGCAGCCAAGATGTGACTAGCGGGGGTTCGCGGACCGGGGAGCTGTTTTTT.

This clone is a singleton in its sample. This rearrangement joins TRBV9 to TRBJ1-2; 10 bases align to TRBD1. CDR3 length equals 17 residues. CDR1 and CDR2 from the germline V gene are SGDLS and YYNGEE. The junction had 14 bases not matched to a gene; V was cut back by 4 bases and J by 5 bases. CDR3 residues: CASSTTYGTGDRYGYTF. The DNA of the CDR3 is TGTGCCAGCAGCACCACCTATGGGACAGGGGATAGGTATGGCTACACCTTC.

Comments on this clone: One base away lies a much larger clone, so this may be a sequencing read error. The chain recombines TRBV7-9 with TRBJ2-2; D gene unclear. Germline V gives CDR1 SEHNR, CDR2 FQNEAQ (reference sequence). Trimming left V 4 bases short and J 6 bases short, with 3 bases between. CDR3 length: 11 amino acids. The CDR3 sequence: CASSYSGELFF. Written as DNA, the CDR3 is TGTGCCAGCAGCTACTCCGGGGAGCTGTTTTTT.

The chain has TRBV7-9 and TRBJ1-1; D perhaps matches TRBD1 (6 bases). CDR3 size: 17 residues. Per the germline V gene, CDR1 is SEHNR and CDR2 is FQNEAQ (reference sequence). V lost 7 bases and J lost 0, with 21 bases in between. The CDR3 sequence: CASTSPGQNSMNTEAFF. In DNA form, the CDR3 reads TGTGCCAGCACCTCTCCGGGACAAAACTCAATGAACACTGAAGCTTTCTTT.

The V and J genes are TRBV5-1 and TRBJ1-2, with D possibly TRBD1 on 5 matching bases. CDR3 size: 17 residues. The V and J ends lost 3 bases and 4 bases respectively, with 22 bases between them. The germline V gene has CDR1 SGHRS and CDR2 YFSETQ. The CDR3 DNA reads TGCGCCAGCAGCTCGGGATACGGGGGAAGGCTACCCTATGGCTACACCTTC. Its protein is CASSSGYGGRLPYGYTF. Drawing the rest from reference TRBV5-1 and TRBJ1-2, the complete variable domain is KAGVTQTPRYLIKTRGQQVTLSCSPISGHRSVSWYQQTPGQGLQFLFEYFSETQRNKGNFPGRFSGRQFSNSRSEMNVSTLELGDSALYLCASSSGYGGRLPYGYTFGSGTRLTVV.